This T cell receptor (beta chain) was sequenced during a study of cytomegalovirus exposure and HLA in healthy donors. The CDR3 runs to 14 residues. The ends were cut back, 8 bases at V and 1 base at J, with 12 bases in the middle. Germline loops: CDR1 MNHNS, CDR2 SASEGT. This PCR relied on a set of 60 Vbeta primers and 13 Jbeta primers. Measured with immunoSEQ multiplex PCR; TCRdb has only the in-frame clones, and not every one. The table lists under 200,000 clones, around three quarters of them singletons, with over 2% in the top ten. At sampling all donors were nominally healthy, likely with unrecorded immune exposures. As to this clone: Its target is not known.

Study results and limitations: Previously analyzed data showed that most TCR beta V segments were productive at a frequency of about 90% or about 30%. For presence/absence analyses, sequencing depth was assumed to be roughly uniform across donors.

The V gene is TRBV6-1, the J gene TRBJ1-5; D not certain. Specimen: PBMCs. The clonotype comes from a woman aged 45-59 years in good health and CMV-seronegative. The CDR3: CASVGGNSNQPQHF. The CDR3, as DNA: TGTGCCAGCGTGGGAGGGAACAGCAATCAGCCCCAGCATTTT.